This T cell receptor (beta chain) was retrieved from a study of blood T cell repertoires in COVID-19. Study at large: Researchers got acute and convalescent COVID-19 samples from the United States, Italy and Spain.

Assay: immunoSEQ multiplex PCR; the TCRdb copy retains only in-frame clones and omits some. The data hold around 330,000 clones, with about 88% observed a single time. The V gene's germline CDR1 is MNHEY and CDR2 SMNVEV (reference sequence). This CDR3 is 14 amino acids long. The germline V and J ends were trimmed by 3 bases and 5 bases, with 13 bases remaining between them. Categorization into cohorts depended on clinical history that participants reported. Two negative PCRs, clearance, or symptom resolution had been documented for recovered Cohort 3 donors. This receptor was identified in a woman between 40 and 50 years old who had recovered from COVID-19. The sequenced sample consisted of PBMCs or T cells enriched from blood (not recorded which). The chain couples TRBV27 to TRBJ1-1; the D is unclear. CDR3 sequence reads: CASSFGLKETEAFF. CDR3 coding DNA: TGTGCCAGCAGTTTCGGCTTGAAGGAGACTGAAGCTTTCTTT.